Listed below are T cell receptor beta chains from one sample, sequenced in a study of blood T cell repertoires in COVID-19. The table came from immunoSEQ multiplex PCR; TCRdb's copy has only in-frame clones and leaves some out. This table holds about 99,000 clones, just over 85% found once. Sequenced input: peripheral blood. These receptor sequences come from an older woman in a cohort sampled during active or convalescent COVID-19. The CDR3 runs from the conserved cysteine through the conserved F or W. A D gene is named only where the DNA matches it firmly. Clone size is shown for a subset of rows, as once, few, many or a class of expanded clone.

TRBV6-5,TRBJ1-2,once,TRBD1,TGTGCCAGCAGATACGGACAGGGAGGCTACACCTTC,CASRYGQGGYTF
TRBV4-1,TRBJ2-2,once,TRBD2,TGCGCCAGCAGCCCCAGACTAGCGGGAGCGGGCGGGGAGCTGTTTTTT,CASSPRLAGAGGELFF
TRBV6-5,TRBJ2-2,NA,TRBD2,TGTGCCAGTCACCTGGGACTAGGGGTCGCCGGGGAGCTGTTTTTT,CASHLGLGVAGELFF
TRBV4-1,TRBJ2-7,NA,TRBD1,TGCGCCAGCAGCCCGACAGGGAGAGGGTCCTACGAGCAGTACTTC,CASSPTGRGSYEQYF
TRBV7-9,TRBJ1-1,NA,NA,TGTGCCAGCAGCCCAGCAGGTCGGAACACTGAAGCTTTCTTT,CASSPAGRNTEAFF
TRBV5-4,TRBJ1-2,NA,TRBD1,TGTGCCAGCAGCCGGACAGGACGTAGGGGGGGCTACACCTTC,CASSRTGRRGGYTF
TRBV6-5,TRBJ2-3,NA,TRBD2,TGTGCCAGCAGAGGACTAGTTGCAGATACGCAGTATTTT,CASRGLVADTQYF
TRBV5-6,TRBJ2-1,NA,TRBD2,TGTGCCAGCAGCTTGGCCAGGGTCCGACTAGCGGGAACCTACAATGAGCAGTTCTTC,CASSLARVRLAGTYNEQFF
TRBV10-3,TRBJ1-5,NA,NA,TGTGCCGTGGGGGAGGGTCAGCCCCAGCATTTT,CAVGEGQPQHF
TRBV12-3/TRBV12-4,TRBJ1-2,NA,NA,TGTGCCAGCAAACAGGGTAACTATGGCTACACCTTC,CASKQGNYGYTF
TRBV15,TRBJ2-6,few,TRBD1,TGTGCCACCACAAAGACAGGGGTGGGGGCCAACGTCCTGACTTTC,CATTKTGVGANVLTF
TRBV15,TRBJ2-2,once,TRBD1,TGTGCCACCAGCAGGGGACAGGGCAACACCGGGGAGCTGTTTTTT,CATSRGQGNTGELFF
TRBV6-5,TRBJ1-1,medium-sized,TRBD1,TGTGCCAGCACCCCAGGGGGCTATACTGAAGCTTTCTTT,CASTPGGYTEAFF
TRBV2,TRBJ1-5,NA,TRBD1,TGTGCCAGCAGTTTTGACAGGGTCAATCAGCCCCAGCATTTT,CASSFDRVNQPQHF
TRBV5-1,TRBJ2-7,NA,TRBD2,TGCGCCAGCAGTCCTCAACTAGCGGCCGACTACGAGCAGTACTTC,CASSPQLAADYEQYF
TRBV5-5,TRBJ2-2,NA,TRBD2,TGTGCCAGCAGCTTGCGCCGCGGGGGGGACACCGGGGAGCTGTTTTTT,CASSLRRGGDTGELFF
TRBV7-3,TRBJ1-6,few,NA,TGTGCCAGCAGCTTGGGGGGACATAATTCACCCCTCCACTTT,CASSLGGHNSPLHF
TRBV19,TRBJ2-5,NA,TRBD2,TGTGCCAGTGGGACTAGAACAGAGACCCAGTACTTC,CASGTRTETQYF
TRBV4-1,TRBJ2-4,NA,NA,TGCGCCAGCAGCCCAAACTCAAGGGGAAACATTCAGTACTTC,CASSPNSRGNIQYF
TRBV28,TRBJ1-3,NA,NA,TGTGCCAGCAGTTTATTAGGGGTCTACTCTGGAAACACCATATATTTT,CASSLLGVYSGNTIYF
TRBV6-5,TRBJ1-1,NA,NA,TGTGCCAGCAGTTACGCTACGGGGACTGAAGCTTTCTTT,CASSYATGTEAFF
TRBV6-5,TRBJ2-7,NA,NA,TGTGCCAGCAGTTACTACTCTGAGCAGTACTTC,CASSYYSEQYF
TRBV5-1,TRBJ2-1,NA,TRBD2,TGCGCCAGCAGCTTTACTAGCGGTCTCAATGAGCAGTTCTTC,CASSFTSGLNEQFF
TRBV18,TRBJ2-1,NA,TRBD2,TGTGCCAGCTCACTAGCGGGAGCGACCTACAATGAGCAGTTCTTC,CASSLAGATYNEQFF